This TCR beta chain was identified during a study of early T cells in non-severe SARS-CoV-2 infection. Study context: From unsorted whole blood, bulk RNA was sequenced, and the chains remained unpaired. Study-level results: Comparison of clonotypes with VDJdb favored anti-spike CD8 responses while missing private and CD4 specificities.

Looked up from germline, CDR1 is SGHTA and CDR2 is FQGNSA. The CDR3 covers 13 residues. Trimming took 5 bases from V and 2 from J; bases not matched to a gene: 2. Researchers tagged individual cDNA molecules with unique molecular identifiers. TCRdb re-called the 5' RACE reads through MiXCR, storing one row per CDR3 protein. The sample contains approximately 97,000 distinct CDR3 sequences, around 10% of which appear only once. Notes on this clonotype: The antigen is unknown.

This clonotype originated in an adult who was a healthcare worker with PCR-confirmed SARS-CoV-2 infection or an uninfected control (not recorded which). This rearrangement joins TRBV7-2 to TRBJ2-5; 7 nucleotides align to TRBD2. The material was whole blood, obtained at baseline. The CDR3 reads CASSGAGQETQYF. CDR3 DNA sequence: TGTGCCAGCAGCGGAGCGGGGCAAGAGACCCAGTACTTC.